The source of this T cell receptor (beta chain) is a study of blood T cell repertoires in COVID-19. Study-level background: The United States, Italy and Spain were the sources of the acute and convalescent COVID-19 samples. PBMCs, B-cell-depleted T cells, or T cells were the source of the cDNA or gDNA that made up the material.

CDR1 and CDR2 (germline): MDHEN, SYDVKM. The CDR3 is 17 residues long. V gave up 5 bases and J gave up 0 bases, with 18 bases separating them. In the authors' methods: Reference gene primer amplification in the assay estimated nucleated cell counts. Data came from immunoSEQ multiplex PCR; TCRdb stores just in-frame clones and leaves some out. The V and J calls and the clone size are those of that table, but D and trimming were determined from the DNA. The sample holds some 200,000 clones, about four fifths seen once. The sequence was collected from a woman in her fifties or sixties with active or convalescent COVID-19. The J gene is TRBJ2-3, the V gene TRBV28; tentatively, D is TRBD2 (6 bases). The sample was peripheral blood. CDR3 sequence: CASSLRRLAPSTDTQYF. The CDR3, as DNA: TGTGCCAGCAGTCTCCGACGGCTAGCGCCTAGCACAGATACGCAGTATTTT.